A selection of T cell receptor beta chains follows, all from one sample in a study of beta chain features in type 1 diabetes. Here immunoSEQ multiplex PCR was the method, and the copy in TCRdb shows in-frame clones only, minus some. The sample records hundreds of thousands of clones, around 12% being singletons. Sample: naive CD4+ T cells from blood. The receptors come from a man younger than 30 in good health. CDR3s include the opening cysteine and the closing phenylalanine or tryptophan. A D gene is named only where the DNA matches it firmly. Clone size is given for some rows only: seen once, a few or many times, or a class if the clone is expanded.

clone size	V gene	D gene	J gene	CDR3 DNA	CDR3 protein
.	TRBV5-4	TRBD1	TRBJ1-4	TGTGCCAGCAGCGTCTGGGGGACAGGGCGTGAAAAACTGTTTTTT	CASSVWGTGREKLFF
.	TRBV19	TRBD1	TRBJ1-2	TGTGCCAGTAGTCCCGGGACAGCTAACTATGGCTACACCTTC	CASSPGTANYGYTF
.	TRBV9	TRBD2	TRBJ2-5	TGTGCCAGCAGCCCCCGGACTAGCGGGGGGCGGGAGACCCAGTACTTC	CASSPRTSGGRETQYF
.	TRBV4-2	.	TRBJ1-2	TGTGCCAGCAGCCAAGTGATAGCCGCCGTCTATGGCTACACCTTC	CASSQVIAAVYGYTF
few	TRBV6-5	.	TRBJ2-5	TGTGCCAGCAGTCAACAACCCGCGGGTCAAGAGACCCAGTACTTC	CASSQQPAGQETQYF
.	TRBV27	.	TRBJ1-5	TGTGCCAGCCGTAACGCGGGGGCGCAGGGTCAGCCCCAGCATTTT	CASRNAGAQGQPQHF
few	TRBV10-3	.	TRBJ2-7	TGTGCCATCAGTGGGGACTTCTCCTACGAGCAGTACTTC	CAISGDFSYEQYF
.	TRBV4-2	.	TRBJ2-1	TGTGCCAGCAGCCAAGAGACTAGCTCCTACAATGAGCAGTTCTTC	CASSQETSSYNEQFF
.	TRBV11-2	.	TRBJ2-4	TGTGCCAGCAGCAGGGACGGGAGACTCATTCAGTACTTC	CASSRDGRLIQYF
.	TRBV10-3	TRBD2	TRBJ2-5	TGTGCCATCAAAGGCGGGAGAGGGGAGACCCAGTACTTC	CAIKGGRGETQYF
.	TRBV28	.	TRBJ2-5	TGTGCCAGCAGTTATGCGGAGACCCAGTACTTC	CASSYAETQYF
.	TRBV7-2	.	TRBJ2-1	TGTGCCAGCAGCTTTCTTCGCGGGGTCTACAATGAGCAGTTCTTC	CASSFLRGVYNEQFF
.	TRBV6-6	.	TRBJ2-7	TGTGCCAGCACCCTCGATACCAGGGGGGTAGGCGAGCAGTACTTC	CASTLDTRGVGEQYF
.	TRBV7-9	TRBD1	TRBJ2-2	TGTGCCAGCAGCTACCCGGGACAGGGGGCACGTGGCGGGGAGCTGTTTTTT	CASSYPGQGARGGELFF
.	TRBV7-2	.	TRBJ2-1	TGTGCCAGCAGCCAAACTACAGGGCGGCGGCCGTTCTTC	CASSQTTGRRPFF
.	TRBV30	.	TRBJ1-2	TGTGCCTGGAGCCTGGGCAGGGGCAACTATGGCTACACCTTC	CAWSLGRGNYGYTF
.	TRBV7-9	TRBD1	TRBJ1-1	TGTGCCAGCAGCTTAACAGGGGTCCCCACTGAAGCTTTCTTT	CASSLTGVPTEAFF
.	TRBV4-1	.	TRBJ2-7	TGCGCCAGCAGCCCTGATGAGACCAGGGAAAGCGAGCAGTACTTC	CASSPDETRESEQYF
.	TRBV7-8	.	TRBJ2-1	TGTGCCAGCATCCGAGGCGGCTCCCGGGATGAGCAGTTCTTC	CASIRGGSRDEQFF
.	TRBV7-2	TRBD2	TRBJ2-1	TGTGCCAGCAGCTTAGTACCACTAGCGGGAGGGGTCGAGCAGTTCTTC	CASSLVPLAGGVEQFF
.	TRBV12-5	TRBD2	TRBJ2-5	TGTGCTAGTGGAACTAGCGTGGGGACCCAGTACTTC	CASGTSVGTQYF
.	TRBV19	TRBD2	TRBJ2-1	TGTGCCAGTAGTACGTCCCCAGCGGGAGGGGTTGAGCAGTTCTTC	CASSTSPAGGVEQFF
few	TRBV6-5	.	TRBJ1-1	TGTGCCAGCGGCTACTGGGGGGGCGAGACTGAAGCTTTCTTT	CASGYWGGETEAFF
few	TRBV9	TRBD2	TRBJ2-1	TGTGCCAGCAGCGCGGGACTAGCGGAATACAATGAGCAGTTCTTC	CASSAGLAEYNEQFF
.	TRBV11-3	.	TRBJ2-1	TGTGCCAGCAGCTTAGATATCCATGAGCAGTTCTTC	CASSLDIHEQFF
.	TRBV10-3	.	TRBJ2-7	TGTGCCATCTCGAGAGGGTATATCGTCGGGGGATACGAGCAGTACTTC	CAISRGYIVGGYEQYF
.	TRBV5-4	.	TRBJ2-3	TGTGCCAGCAGACGTGGAGGGGAGGGCACAGATACGCAGTATTTT	CASRRGGEGTDTQYF
.	TRBV5-5	TRBD1	TRBJ2-3	TGTGCCAGCAGCGGGACAGCAGCCACAGATACGCAGTATTTT	CASSGTAATDTQYF
.	TRBV6-6	TRBD2	TRBJ2-1	TGTGCCAGCAGTTCCAGACGACTAGCGGGGGGCAATGAGCAGTTCTTC	CASSSRRLAGGNEQFF
few	TRBV30	.	TRBJ1-3	TGTGCCTGGAGTGTAAGGGGCTCTGGAAACACCATATATTTT	CAWSVRGSGNTIYF
few	TRBV29-1	.	TRBJ2-1	TGCAGCGCTGGACCGTGGGGCAGGGAGCAGTTCTTC	CSAGPWGREQFF
few	TRBV20-1	.	TRBJ1-1	TGCAGTGCTAGTTATGCTTTCTTT	CSASYAFF
few	TRBV9	TRBD1	TRBJ2-3	TGTGCCAGCAGTCGTGACAGGGGACGCACAGATACGCAGTATTTT	CASSRDRGRTDTQYF
.	TRBV5-1	TRBD1	TRBJ1-1	TGCGCCAGCAGCTTGTCCCGGGACAGGGGGTTGAACACTGAAGCTTTCTTT	CASSLSRDRGLNTEAFF
few	TRBV30	TRBD1	TRBJ1-4	TGTGCCTGGGGTCTCGAACAGGGGGCGCCGGCTAATGAAAAACTGTTTTTT	CAWGLEQGAPANEKLFF
.	TRBV28	TRBD1	TRBJ2-6	TGTGCCAGTTGCCCCGGGACAGGGGTCTCTGGGGCCAACGTCCTGACTTTC	CASCPGTGVSGANVLTF
.	TRBV6-1	TRBD2	TRBJ2-5	TGTGCCGCGCGGGCTAGCGGGAGGGAGACCCAGTACTTC	CAARASGRETQYF
.	TRBV9	TRBD2	TRBJ2-1	TGTGCCAGCAGCATGATAGCGGGAGGGCCAATCAATGAGCAGTTCTTC	CASSMIAGGPINEQFF
.	TRBV30	TRBD1	TRBJ1-4	TGTGCCTGGCATGCCCGGGGACAGTCGTTTCAACTGTTTTTT	CAWHARGQSFQLFF
.	TRBV7-2	TRBD1	TRBJ2-3	TGTGCCACCACCGGGACAGGAAACACAGATACGCAGTATTTT	CATTGTGNTDTQYF
.	TRBV4-2	TRBD2	TRBJ2-3	TGTGCCAGCAGCCACCTGAGCGGGGGTATTAGGGGTAGCACAGATACGCAGTATTTT	CASSHLSGGIRGSTDTQYF
.	TRBV29-1	.	TRBJ1-4	TGCAGCGGAAGGCGGGCAACTAATGAAAAACTGTTTTTT	CSGRRATNEKLFF
few	TRBV28	TRBD1	TRBJ2-5	TGTGCCAGCAGTTTGGGGGACAGGGGGCGGAAGACCCAGTACTTC	CASSLGDRGRKTQYF
.	TRBV18	TRBD1	TRBJ2-7	TGTGCCAGCTCACCCCCCGGACAGGTTTACGAGCAGTACTTC	CASSPPGQVYEQYF
.	TRBV30	TRBD1	TRBJ1-2	TGTGCCTGGAACGTTGGACAGGGGGTAGATGGCTACACCTTC	CAWNVGQGVDGYTF
few	TRBV19	TRBD1	TRBJ2-7	TGTGCCAGTAGTTTACAGGGGGCGACCTACGAGCAGTACTTC	CASSLQGATYEQYF